These T cell receptor beta chains were read from a single sample in a study of cytomegalovirus exposure and HLA in healthy donors. Measured with immunoSEQ multiplex PCR; TCRdb has only the in-frame clones, and not every one. The sample records 100,000 or so clones, roughly three quarters being singletons. The specimen was PBMCs. The receptors stem from a woman between 50 and 59 years old in good health and CMV-seropositive. CDR3s include the opening cysteine and the closing phenylalanine or tryptophan. The D gene is left open where the match is weak. Clone size, where shown, is once, few, many, or a class for clones that have expanded.

j_gene | v_gene | abundance | d_gene | CDR3aa | CDR3nt
TRBJ2-7 | TRBV27 | . | . | CASSLWGPSYEQYF | TGTGCCAGCAGTTTATGGGGGCCGAGCTACGAGCAGTACTTC
TRBJ1-5 | TRBV5-1 | few | . | CASSYEGDQPQHF | TGCGCCAGCAGCTATGAAGGGGATCAGCCCCAGCATTTT
TRBJ1-6 | TRBV6-7 | . | . | CASNKGVSPLHF | TGTGCCAGCAATAAGGGGGTTTCACCCCTCCACTTT
TRBJ2-1 | TRBV13 | . | . | CASSLGRGSRPNEQFF | TGTGCCAGCAGCTTAGGCCGGGGAAGTAGGCCCAATGAGCAGTTCTTC
TRBJ2-3 | TRBV29-1 | . | . | CSVEGGGGLSLRVGTQYF | TGCAGCGTTGAAGGTGGTGGCGGACTTTCCCTGAGAGTGGGTACGCAGTATTTT
TRBJ1-1 | TRBV5-1 | . | TRBD1 | CASSSTPETGAEAFF | TGCGCCAGCAGCTCAACCCCGGAGACAGGGGCTGAAGCTTTCTTT
TRBJ1-2 | TRBV5-4 | few | . | CASTPSQGYGYTF | TGTGCCAGCACCCCGTCTCAGGGTTATGGCTACACCTTC
TRBJ2-7 | TRBV6-1 | . | . | CASSESTPSNEQYF | TGTGCCAGCAGTGAAAGTACTCCCTCCAACGAGCAGTACTTC
TRBJ1-2 | TRBV7-8 | . | TRBD1 | CASSLGQGVYGYTF | TGTGCCAGCAGCTTAGGACAGGGGGTCTATGGCTACACCTTC
TRBJ1-1 | TRBV28 | once | TRBD1 | CASSRAGTGTEAFF | TGTGCCAGCAGTCGCGCCGGGACAGGGACTGAAGCTTTCTTT
TRBJ1-2 | TRBV11-2 | . | . | CASSFSRSANYGYTF | TGTGCCAGCAGCTTCTCCAGGTCTGCTAACTATGGCTACACCTTC
TRBJ1-1 | TRBV9 | . | TRBD1 | CASSLQGESEAFF | TGTGCCAGCAGCTTACAGGGGGAGAGTGAAGCTTTCTTT
TRBJ1-2 | TRBV29-1 | few | TRBD1 | CSASGTAYGYTF | TGCAGCGCCTCCGGGACAGCATATGGCTACACCTTC
TRBJ1-1 | TRBV30 | . | . | CAWSPGAGNTEAFF | TGTGCCTGGAGTCCAGGGGCCGGAAACACTGAAGCTTTCTTT
TRBJ2-1 | TRBV7-3 | . | . | CASSSGGRGDYNEQFF | TGTGCCAGCAGCTCCGGTGGGCGGGGAGACTACAATGAGCAGTTCTTC
TRBJ2-3 | TRBV9 | few | TRBD2 | CASSPLAGVGTDTQYF | TGTGCCAGCAGCCCATTAGCGGGAGTTGGCACAGATACGCAGTATTTT
TRBJ2-7 | TRBV29-1 | . | TRBD1 | CSVPRTGGSYEQYF | TGCAGCGTCCCGCGGACAGGGGGTTCCTACGAGCAGTACTTC
TRBJ2-7 | TRBV5-4 | . | . | CASMGEETYEQYF | TGTGCCAGCATGGGAGAGGAAACCTACGAGCAGTACTTC
TRBJ2-5 | TRBV19 | few | TRBD1 | CASSIGQGARETQYF | TGTGCCAGTAGTATCGGACAGGGGGCGAGGGAGACCCAGTACTTC
TRBJ1-2 | TRBV6-1 | . | . | CASSGQARPINYGYTF | TGTGCCAGCAGTGGACAGGCCAGGCCTATTAACTATGGCTACACCTTC
TRBJ1-2 | TRBV4-1 | . | . | CASSQVRVANYGYTF | TGCGCCAGCAGCCAAGTACGGGTAGCTAACTATGGCTACACCTTC
TRBJ1-2 | TRBV12-5 | . | . | CASGLGQGLNYGYTF | TGTGCTAGTGGTTTGGGGCAGGGACTTAACTATGGCTACACCTTC
TRBJ1-1 | TRBV30 | . | . | CAWSIIRAEAFF | TGTGCCTGGAGTATAATCCGAGCTGAAGCTTTCTTT
TRBJ2-5 | TRBV7-8 | . | . | CASSPIGLKEETQYF | TGTGCCAGCAGCCCTATAGGACTTAAGGAAGAGACCCAGTACTTC
TRBJ2-3 | TRBV6-4 | . | TRBD2 | CASSGTSGGTDTQYF | TGTGCCAGCAGTGGGACTAGCGGGGGCACAGATACGCAGTATTTT
TRBJ2-1 | TRBV4-2 | . | TRBD2 | CASSQEREGSYNEQFF | TGTGCCAGCAGCCAAGAGCGGGAGGGCTCCTACAATGAGCAGTTCTTC
TRBJ1-1 | TRBV6-6 | . | TRBD1 | CASSSDRTGVHTEAFF | TGTGCCAGCAGTTCGGACCGTACAGGGGTACACACTGAAGCTTTCTTT
TRBJ2-1 | TRBV7-3 | . | TRBD2 | CASSLRLAGMGEQFF | TGTGCCAGCAGCTTAAGACTAGCTGGCATGGGGGAGCAGTTCTTC
TRBJ2-1 | TRBV7-6 | . | TRBD1 | CASSLGTGPYNEQFF | TGTGCCAGCAGCTTAGGGACAGGGCCGTACAATGAGCAGTTCTTC
TRBJ2-2 | TRBV6-1 | . | . | CASPGRGLTGELFF | TGTGCCAGCCCCGGCAGGGGTTTAACCGGGGAGCTGTTTTTT
TRBJ2-1 | TRBV6-5 | . | TRBD1 | CATTDRGLYNEQFF | TGTGCCACCACCGACAGGGGGCTCTACAATGAGCAGTTCTTC
TRBJ1-5 | TRBV6-5 | . | TRBD1 | CASRTGGGQPQHF | TGTGCCAGCCGGACAGGGGGCGGACAGCCCCAGCATTTT
TRBJ2-7 | TRBV7-9 | . | . | CSSSLDLSTPGVFTYEQYF | TGTTCCAGCAGCTTAGATCTAAGCACCCCAGGGGTTTTCACCTACGAGCAGTACTTC
TRBJ1-3 | TRBV7-9 | . | TRBD1 | CASTGGVYGNTIYF | TGTGCCAGCACAGGGGGTGTTTATGGAAACACCATATATTTT
TRBJ2-1 | TRBV7-9 | . | TRBD2 | CASSPTHSTSGRINEQFF | TGTGCCAGCAGCCCTACCCATTCGACTAGCGGTCGGATCAATGAGCAGTTCTTC
TRBJ1-2 | TRBV7-9 | . | TRBD1 | CSSSTSDRENYGYTF | TGTTCCAGCAGCACCTCGGACAGGGAGAACTATGGCTACACCTTC
TRBJ2-7 | TRBV12-5 | . | . | CASGGPSYEQYF | TGTGCTAGTGGGGGGCCCTCCTACGAGCAGTACTTC
TRBJ2-2 | TRBV29-1 | . | . | CSVERNTGELFF | TGCAGCGTTGAGCGGAACACCGGGGAGCTGTTTTTT
TRBJ1-2 | TRBV5-1 | . | . | CASSLSSSGGDGYTF | TGCGCCAGCAGCTTGTCGAGCTCCGGAGGAGATGGCTACACCTTC
TRBJ1-6 | TRBV2 | few | TRBD1 | CASTLGQPGASPLHF | TGTGCCAGCACTCTGGGACAGCCCGGGGCTTCACCCCTCCACTTT
TRBJ2-5 | TRBV10-2 | once | TRBD2 | CASTGPSGRSGETQYF | TGCGCCAGCACCGGCCCTAGCGGGAGGTCTGGAGAGACCCAGTACTTC
TRBJ1-1 | TRBV12-5 | . | . | CASGLDRWGGSTEAFF | TGTGCTAGTGGTTTGGACCGCTGGGGAGGAAGCACTGAAGCTTTCTTT
TRBJ1-2 | TRBV30 | . | TRBD1 | CACWDRAQETYGYTF | TGTGCCTGCTGGGACAGGGCTCAGGAGACCTATGGCTACACCTTC
TRBJ1-1 | TRBV7-6 | . | . | CASSYQGFTEAFF | TGTGCCAGCAGTTACCAGGGGTTCACTGAAGCTTTCTTT
TRBJ1-1 | TRBV29-1 | . | . | CSVVRQLDTEAFF | TGCAGCGTTGTACGACAGCTCGACACTGAAGCTTTCTTT
TRBJ1-2 | TRBV4-2 | once | . | CASSQDEGGANYGYTF | TGTGCCAGCAGCCAAGACGAGGGAGGAGCTAACTATGGCTACACCTTC